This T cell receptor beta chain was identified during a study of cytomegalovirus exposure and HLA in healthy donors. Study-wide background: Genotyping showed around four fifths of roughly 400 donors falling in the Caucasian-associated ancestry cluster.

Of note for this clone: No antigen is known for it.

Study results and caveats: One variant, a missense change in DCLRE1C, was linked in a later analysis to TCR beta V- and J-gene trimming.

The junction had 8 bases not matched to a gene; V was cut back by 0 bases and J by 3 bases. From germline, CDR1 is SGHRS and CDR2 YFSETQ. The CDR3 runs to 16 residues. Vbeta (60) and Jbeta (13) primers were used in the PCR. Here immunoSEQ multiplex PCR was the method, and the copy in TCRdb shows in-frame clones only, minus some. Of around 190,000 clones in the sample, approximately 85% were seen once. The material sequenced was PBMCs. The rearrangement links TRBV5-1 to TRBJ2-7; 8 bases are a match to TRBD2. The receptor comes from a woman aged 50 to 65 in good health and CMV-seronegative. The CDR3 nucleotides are TGCGCCAGCAGCTTGGAGGGGCCGGGACTAGGCTACGAGCAGTACTTC. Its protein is CASSLEGPGLGYEQYF.